Below, 9 T cell receptor beta chains from the same sample are listed, as sequenced in a study of T-cell memory formation after mild COVID-19. TCRdb passed the 5' RACE reads through MiXCR, listing each CDR3 protein once. The data hold 110,000 or so distinct CDR3 sequences, with around 17% observed a single time. Sequencing used PBMCs or a T cell subset sorted from them (not recorded which). The receptor source for this set is a man between 18 and 35 years old who had mild COVID-19 (a few samples of this study predate the infection). Cell type and time point are not known.

The sample holds a few counts of this clonotype. The rearrangement uses TRBV6-5 and TRBJ1-1, with a possible D match to TRBD1 (5 bases). Trimming shortened V by 6 bases and J by 7 bases, and 12 bases separated the two germline ends. The CDR3 has 12 residues. Germline V lookup: CDR1 MNHEY, CDR2 SVGAGI. CDR3 in DNA: TGTGCCAGCAGGCTCAGGGTCGGTGAAGCTTTCTTT. This encodes CASRLRVGEAFF.

This clonotype was observed a few times. V usage is TRBV4-2 and J usage is TRBJ2-1, with TRBD2 identical over 10 bases. J lost 6 bases, V lost 5 bases, and 10 bases had no gene match. CDR3 size: 16 residues. From germline, CDR1 is LGHNA and CDR2 YNFKEQ. CDR3 DNA: TGTGCCAGCAGCGATCCTAGCGGGGGATCTCTCAATGAGCAGTTCTTC. Translating gives CASSDPSGGSLNEQFF.

This clonotype was seen more than once but under ten times. The chain couples TRBV7-2 to TRBJ2-7, with D unclear. Looked up from germline, CDR1 is SGHTA and CDR2 is FQGNSA. V lost 2 bases to trimming and J lost 6 bases, with 11 bases between them. The CDR3 has 13 residues. CDR3 DNA: TGTGCCAGCAGCTTAATCAGTGTAAGCGAGCAGTACGTC. It encodes CASSLISVSEQYV.

The chain combines TRBV28 with TRBJ2-4; D perhaps matches TRBD2 (6 bases). Germline CDR1 MDHEN, CDR2 SYDVKM. Trimming stripped 8 bases from V and 1 base from J, with 15 bases between. This CDR3 is built from 15 residues. The CDR3 coding sequence is TGTGCCAGCCTCAACGGGGGTGAGGCCAAAAACATTCAGTACTTC. The encoded protein is CASLNGGEAKNIQYF.

V is TRBV7-3 and J is TRBJ1-6, with TRBD1 as a possible D gene (5 bases). V gave up 8 bases and J gave up 9 bases, with 14 bases separating them. CDR3 size: 13 residues. Per germline, CDR1 SGHTA and CDR2 FQGTGA. CDR3 loop: CASQQGFGSPLHF. In DNA, the CDR3 is TGTGCCAGCCAGCAGGGATTCGGTTCACCCCTCCACTTT.

This clonotype was picked up a small number of times. The rearrangement joins TRBV29-1 to TRBJ1-1; 8 bases map to TRBD1. This CDR3 comprises 12 residues. In germline, CDR1 is SQVTM, CDR2 ANQGSEA. The V gene end was trimmed by 7 bases and the J gene end by 1 base; junction bases not matched to a gene: 2. For the CDR3, the DNA is TGCAGCGCAGGGGGCTGGAACACTGAAGCTTTCTTT. Translating gives CSAGGWNTEAFF.

This rearrangement joins TRBV20-1 to TRBJ2-2; D gene unclear. The CDR3 runs 13 residues. With 8 bases removed from V and 0 bases from J, the gap between germline ends came to 10 bases. CDR1 is DFQATT, CDR2 SNEGSKA, per germline (reference sequence). The chain's CDR3 is CSPRHTNTGELFF. CDR3 bases: TGCAGTCCCAGACACACGAACACCGGGGAGCTGTTTTTT.

In this sample, this clonotype turned up a few times. The chain recombines TRBV9 with TRBJ2-1; TRBD2 agrees at 7 bases. Per the germline V gene, CDR1 is SGDLS and CDR2 is YYNGEE. Germline trimming cut 0 bases from V and 4 bases from J; bases unmatched to any gene: 4. This CDR3 contains 15 residues. The CDR3 DNA reads TGTGCCAGCAGCGTAGATCTAGCGGAGTACAATGAGCAGTTCTTC. Translating it yields CASSVDLAEYNEQFF.

This clonotype occurred a few times. The chain uses TRBV6-5 and TRBJ1-5, with D hard to call. This CDR3 spans 15 amino acids. Germline CDR1 is MNHEY and CDR2 is SVGAGI. V dropped 0 bases and J dropped 4 bases, with 10 bases sitting between them. In DNA, the CDR3 is TGTGCCAGCAGTTACTCGTCCGCGACGAATCAGCCCCAGCATTTT. Amino acid sequence: CASSYSSATNQPQHF.